The rows below give T cell receptor beta chains drawn from one sample of a study of long-term antiretroviral therapy in people with HIV. Data came from immunoSEQ multiplex PCR; TCRdb stores just in-frame clones and leaves some out. This sample has over 15,000 clones, with roughly 85% found just once. The specimen was unsorted PBMCs, collected 0.5 years after starting antiretroviral therapy. The source is a woman between 40 and 55 years old with HIV. Both conserved end residues are part of each CDR3. Fields, in order: V gene, clone size, J gene, CDR3 protein. Only part of the rows carry a size: once, few, many, or a class if the clone is expanded.

TRBV15,-,TRBJ2-1,CATSRMGTVYNEQFF
TRBV7-8,once,TRBJ2-3,CASSFRGGITDTQYF
TRBV10-3,-,TRBJ1-1,CAISAEDTEAFF
TRBV28,-,TRBJ2-3,CASSTQIWGLAGPTDTQYF
TRBV11-1,-,TRBJ2-7,CASSSRTEYEQYF
TRBV10-3,few,TRBJ2-7,CAIRGGRSSYEQYF
TRBV5-1,-,TRBJ2-7,CASSPGTVISYEQYF
TRBV28,-,TRBJ1-2,CASSQGTYGYTF
TRBV27,-,TRBJ2-3,CASSGLAGGPGKDTQYF
TRBV7-9,-,TRBJ2-1,CASSSSLSGRTYNEQFF
TRBV25-1,-,TRBJ2-1,CASSASGGYNEQFF
TRBV5-4,-,TRBJ2-3,CASSLSGGTDTQYF
TRBV19,-,TRBJ2-7,CASTATGSYEQYF
TRBV4-2,-,TRBJ2-3,CASSQPGMDTQYF
TRBV29-1,-,TRBJ2-3,CSVDRVKREGIADTQYF
TRBV7-9,-,TRBJ2-7,CASSREDGRYEQYF
TRBV7-2,-,TRBJ2-7,CASSLVSASGSYEQYF